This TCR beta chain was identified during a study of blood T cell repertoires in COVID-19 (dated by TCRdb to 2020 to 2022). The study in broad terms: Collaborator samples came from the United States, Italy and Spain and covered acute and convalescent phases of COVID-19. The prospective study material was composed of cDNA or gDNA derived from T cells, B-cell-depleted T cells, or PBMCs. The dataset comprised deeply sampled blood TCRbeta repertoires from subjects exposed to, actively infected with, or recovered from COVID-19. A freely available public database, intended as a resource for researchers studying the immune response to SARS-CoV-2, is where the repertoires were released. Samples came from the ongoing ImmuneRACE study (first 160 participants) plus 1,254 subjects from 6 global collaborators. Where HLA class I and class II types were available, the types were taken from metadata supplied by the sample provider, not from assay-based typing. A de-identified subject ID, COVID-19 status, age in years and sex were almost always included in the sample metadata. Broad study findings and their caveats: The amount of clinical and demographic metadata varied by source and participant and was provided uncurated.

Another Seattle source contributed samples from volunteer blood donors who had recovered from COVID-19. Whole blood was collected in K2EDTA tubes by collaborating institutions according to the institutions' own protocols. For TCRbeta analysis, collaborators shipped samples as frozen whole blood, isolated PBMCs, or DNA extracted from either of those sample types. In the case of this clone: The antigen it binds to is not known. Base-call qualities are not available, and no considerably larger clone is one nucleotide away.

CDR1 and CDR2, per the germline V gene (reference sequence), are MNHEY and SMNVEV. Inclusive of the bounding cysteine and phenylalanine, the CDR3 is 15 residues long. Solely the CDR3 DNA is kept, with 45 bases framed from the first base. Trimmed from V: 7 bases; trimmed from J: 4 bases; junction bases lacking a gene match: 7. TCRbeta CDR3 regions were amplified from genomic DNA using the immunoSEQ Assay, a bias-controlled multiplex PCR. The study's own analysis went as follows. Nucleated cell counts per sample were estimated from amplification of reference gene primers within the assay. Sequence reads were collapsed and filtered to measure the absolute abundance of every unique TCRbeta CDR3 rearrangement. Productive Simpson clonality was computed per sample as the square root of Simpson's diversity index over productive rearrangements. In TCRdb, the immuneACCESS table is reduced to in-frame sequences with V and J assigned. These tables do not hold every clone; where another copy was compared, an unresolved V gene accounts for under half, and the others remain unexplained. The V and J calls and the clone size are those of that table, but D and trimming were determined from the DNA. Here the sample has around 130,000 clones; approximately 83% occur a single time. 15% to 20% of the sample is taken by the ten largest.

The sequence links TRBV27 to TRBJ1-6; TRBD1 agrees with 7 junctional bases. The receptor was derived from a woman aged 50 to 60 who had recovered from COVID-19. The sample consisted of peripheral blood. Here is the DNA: TGTGCCAGCAACGTGGGGACAGCATATAATTCACCCCTCCACTTT. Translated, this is CASNVGTAYNSPLHF.